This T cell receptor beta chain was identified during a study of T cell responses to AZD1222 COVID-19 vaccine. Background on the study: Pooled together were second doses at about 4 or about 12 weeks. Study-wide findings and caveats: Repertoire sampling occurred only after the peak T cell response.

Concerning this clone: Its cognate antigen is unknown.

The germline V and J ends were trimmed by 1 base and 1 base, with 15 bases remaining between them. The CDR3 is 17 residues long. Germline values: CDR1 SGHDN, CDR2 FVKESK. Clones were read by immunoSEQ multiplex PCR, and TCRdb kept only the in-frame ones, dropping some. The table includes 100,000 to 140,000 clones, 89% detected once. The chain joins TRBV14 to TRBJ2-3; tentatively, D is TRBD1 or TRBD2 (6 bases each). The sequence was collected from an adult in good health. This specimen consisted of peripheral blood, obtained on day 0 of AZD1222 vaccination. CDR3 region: CASSQVVSGAGTDTQYF. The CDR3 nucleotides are TGTGCCAGCAGCCAAGTGGTATCGGGGGCCGGCACAGATACGCAGTATTTT.